This T cell receptor (beta chain) was recovered during a study of patients and donors after allogeneic stem cell transplantation. The CDR3 spans 14 residues. Germline loops: CDR1 LNHNV, CDR2 YYDKDF (reference sequence). The V and J ends lost 4 bases and 3 bases, in that order; junction bases with no gene match: 1. This clonotype was recorded a few times. TCRdb called the RT-PCR reads again in MiXCR, with one record for every CDR3 protein. The sample consists of about 110,000 distinct CDR3 sequences, around 36% of them appearing once. This chain links TRBV15 with TRBJ2-2; 8 nucleotides line up with TRBD1. The sample consisted of blood, either unsorted or a sorted T cell fraction (not recorded which). The clonotype was recovered from a human donor who was either an allogeneic HSCT recipient or a stem cell or donor lymphocyte infusion donor (not recorded which). It is not recorded whose cells these are; they may come from a transplant donor. The CDR3 protein is CATSKQGDTGELFF. DNA of the CDR3: TGTGCCACCAGCAAACAGGGGGACACCGGGGAGCTGTTTTTT.